A selection of T cell receptor beta chains follows, all from one sample in a study of CD8+ T cells in alopecia areata. Using immunoSEQ multiplex PCR, the repertoire was profiled, and TCRdb retains in-frame clones only, with some absent. The data show 200,000 or so clones, just over 55% seen once. The specimen sequenced was CD8+ T cells sorted from blood. The receptors derive from a human donor in good health. CDR3s include the opening cysteine and the closing phenylalanine or tryptophan. The D gene is left open where the match is weak. Rows may omit the clone size; those that give it use once, few, many or a size class.

-	TRBV27	TRBJ2-2	TRBD2	CASSLDSGVTGELFF	TGTGCCAGCAGTTTAGATAGCGGGGTAACCGGGGAGCTGTTTTTT
few	TRBV7-9	TRBJ1-2	TRBD1	CASSPPDRGGYTF	TGTGCCAGCAGCCCCCCGGACAGGGGCGGCTACACCTTC
few	TRBV19	TRBJ1-2	-	CASSIGTGANYGYTF	TGTGCCAGTAGTATTGGCACGGGAGCTAACTATGGCTACACCTTC
-	TRBV9	TRBJ1-2	-	CASSVGDAPNYGYTF	TGTGCCAGCAGCGTAGGGGACGCCCCTAACTATGGCTACACCTTC
few	TRBV5-1	TRBJ1-1	-	CASSLAGNTEAFF	TGCGCCAGCAGCTTGGCCGGTAACACTGAAGCTTTCTTT
-	TRBV5-1	TRBJ2-7	-	CASSSNPTGIVHEQYF	TGCGCCAGCAGTTCCAATCCCACAGGGATCGTCCACGAGCAGTACTTC
-	TRBV29-1	TRBJ2-1	-	CSVVNSNTNEQFF	TGCAGCGTTGTAAACTCAAATACGAATGAGCAGTTCTTC
-	TRBV27	TRBJ1-2	-	CASSPRDTAIYGYTF	TGTGCCAGCAGTCCCCGAGACACAGCAATCTATGGCTACACCTTC
-	TRBV7-9	TRBJ1-4	TRBD1	CASTLGTGVDEKLFF	TGTGCCAGCACCCTGGGAACAGGGGTGGACGAAAAACTGTTTTTT
-	TRBV29-1	TRBJ1-1	-	CSVEGTVNTEAFF	TGCAGCGTTGAAGGAACAGTGAACACTGAAGCTTTCTTT
-	TRBV5-1	TRBJ1-2	TRBD1	CASSKGAYGYTF	TGCGCCAGCAGCAAGGGGGCCTATGGCTACACCTTC
-	TRBV4-2	TRBJ2-7	-	CASSETLRSSYEQYF	TGTGCCAGCAGCGAGACTCTCAGGAGCTCCTACGAGCAGTACTTC
-	TRBV7-9	TRBJ2-1	-	CASSTGRAREQFF	TGTGCCAGCAGTACAGGGAGGGCTAGGGAGCAGTTCTTC
-	TRBV9	TRBJ2-1	-	CASSEGDRKSYNEQFF	TGTGCCAGCAGCGAGGGAGACAGGAAGTCCTACAATGAGCAGTTCTTC
-	TRBV7-9	TRBJ2-7	-	CASSRPTGPEQYF	TGTGCCAGCAGCCGTCCCACAGGGCCCGAGCAGTACTTC
-	TRBV2	TRBJ2-5	TRBD1	CASRTGALQETQYF	TGTGCCAGCAGAACAGGGGCCCTCCAAGAGACCCAGTACTTC
-	TRBV5-6	TRBJ2-3	-	CASQHAEYTQYF	TGTGCCAGCCAGCATGCGGAGTATACGCAGTATTTT
-	TRBV4-1	TRBJ2-1	TRBD1	CASSQGGQGKYNEQFF	TGCGCCAGCAGCCAAGGGGGACAGGGGAAGTACAATGAGCAGTTCTTC
-	TRBV19	TRBJ1-1	-	CASSPLYYTEAFF	TGTGCCAGTAGCCCGCTATACTACACTGAAGCTTTCTTT
-	TRBV5-1	TRBJ2-7	TRBD1	CASSLSTGVYEQYF	TGCGCCAGCAGCTTGTCCACAGGGGTCTACGAGCAGTACTTC
once	TRBV6-1	TRBJ1-1	-	CASSRDEGVNTEAFF	TGTGCCAGCAGCAGGGACGAGGGGGTGAACACTGAAGCTTTCTTT
few	TRBV4-1	TRBJ1-1	-	CASSQGSYAGTEAFF	TGCGCCAGCAGCCAAGGTTCTTATGCCGGCACTGAAGCTTTCTTT
many	TRBV6-1	TRBJ2-1	TRBD2	CASSEGTSGGNEQFF	TGTGCCAGCAGTGAAGGGACTAGCGGGGGAAATGAGCAGTTCTTC
-	TRBV27	TRBJ1-1	-	CASSYEVGSMNTEAFF	TGTGCCAGCAGTTATGAAGTGGGGTCCATGAACACTGAAGCTTTCTTT
few	TRBV27	TRBJ2-2	-	CASSLRKNTGELFF	TGTGCCAGCAGTTTACGGAAGAACACCGGGGAGCTGTTTTTT
few	TRBV5-6	TRBJ2-5	TRBD2	CASSSIAGLSETQYF	TGTGCCAGCAGCTCCATAGCGGGGTTAAGCGAGACCCAGTACTTC
-	TRBV7-2	TRBJ2-7	-	CASSVAQGGEQYF	TGTGCCAGCAGCGTAGCCCAAGGGGGCGAGCAGTACTTC
few	TRBV5-4	TRBJ1-5	-	CASSLDSNQPQHF	TGTGCCAGCAGCCTTGATAGCAATCAGCCCCAGCATTTT
-	TRBV12-5	TRBJ2-7	-	CASGFGNEQYF	TGTGCTAGTGGTTTCGGGAACGAGCAGTACTTC
few	TRBV10-1	TRBJ2-3	TRBD2	CASSDFTGTSSQDTQYF	TGCGCCAGCAGTGACTTCACCGGGACTAGCAGTCAAGATACGCAGTATTTT
few	TRBV19	TRBJ1-5	-	CASSPGAGAGQPQHF	TGTGCCAGTAGCCCCGGGGCAGGGGCCGGTCAGCCCCAGCATTTT
-	TRBV15	TRBJ1-5	-	CATSPPGWQPQHF	TGTGCCACCAGCCCGCCGGGGTGGCAGCCCCAGCATTTT
-	TRBV27	TRBJ1-1	-	CASSWGGGDTEAFF	TGTGCCAGCAGTTGGGGTGGGGGAGACACTGAAGCTTTCTTT
-	TRBV4-1	TRBJ2-5	-	CASSQENQETQYF	TGCGCCAGCAGCCAAGAAAATCAAGAGACCCAGTACTTC
-	TRBV6-6	TRBJ2-4	-	CASGRAKNIQYF	TGTGCCAGCGGGAGAGCCAAAAACATTCAGTACTTC
few	TRBV29-1	TRBJ2-1	TRBD1	CSVEPGTGLNEQFF	TGCAGCGTTGAACCCGGGACAGGGCTAAATGAGCAGTTCTTC
few	TRBV5-1	TRBJ2-1	-	CASSLEVRRTYNEQFF	TGCGCCAGCAGCTTGGAAGTGCGGCGGACCTACAATGAGCAGTTCTTC
-	TRBV5-1	TRBJ1-2	-	CASSLDRGGSGYTF	TGCGCCAGCAGCTTGGATCGAGGGGGTTCTGGCTACACCTTC
-	TRBV25-1	TRBJ1-1	-	CASTPPRAEAFF	TGTGCCAGCACCCCTCCTCGGGCTGAAGCTTTCTTT
-	TRBV13	TRBJ2-1	-	CASAANQGEQFF	TGTGCCAGCGCGGCCAACCAAGGGGAGCAGTTCTTC
few	TRBV29-1	TRBJ2-7	-	CSVVEESSYEQYF	TGCAGCGTTGTTGAGGAGAGCTCCTACGAGCAGTACTTC
few	TRBV5-4	TRBJ1-1	-	CASSYFQGNTEAFF	TGTGCCAGCAGCTACTTTCAGGGGAACACTGAAGCTTTCTTT
-	TRBV7-2	TRBJ1-5	-	CASSLKSHSNQPQHF	TGTGCCAGCAGCTTAAAGAGCCATAGCAATCAGCCCCAGCATTTT
-	TRBV29-1	TRBJ1-4	-	CSVEDPGEEKLFF	TGCAGCGTTGAAGATCCCGGGGAGGAAAAACTGTTTTTT
-	TRBV11-1	TRBJ2-5	-	CASSPDSPQETQYF	TGTGCCAGCAGTCCGGACAGTCCCCAAGAGACCCAGTACTTC
-	TRBV4-1	TRBJ1-1	-	CASSQVIEESEAFF	TGCGCCAGCAGCCAGGTAATTGAGGAGAGTGAAGCTTTCTTT
few	TRBV29-1	TRBJ2-7	TRBD1	CSVPRTGGEQYF	TGCAGCGTTCCTCGGACAGGGGGTGAGCAGTACTTC